The clone carrying this T cell receptor (beta chain) was found a few times. Its antigen is not identified. Germline-derived CDR1 and CDR2 are MNHEY and SMNVEV (reference sequence). CDR3 length: 15 amino acids. Trimming at V came to 6 bases and at J to 2 bases, leaving 6 bases not matched to a gene. This sample stems from a study of T cell repertoires in cytomegalovirus infection. The overall study: From public TCR beta signatures came an indication of both CMV infection and matching HLA type.

Study findings and constraints: Totalled public TCR beta family frequency picked out people who carried CMV plus the relevant HLA. The ex vivo response showed dominance by HLA-C-restricted CMV-specific TCR beta clonotypes.

TCRdb called the reads again in MiXCR, with one record for every CDR3 protein. The data show around 320,000 distinct CDR3 sequences, over 7.5% seen once. The rearrangement joins TRBV27 to TRBJ2-1, with TRBD2 identical over 8 bases. The sequencing sample was made of PBMCs. This TCR derives from a human donor in good health (CMV status not recorded). Some clones in this sample may be carry-over from other donors' samples. CDR3 amino acids: CASREAGVAYNEQFF. CDR3 DNA sequence: TGTGCCAGCAGAGAAGCGGGAGTGGCCTACAATGAGCAGTTCTTC.